The rows below give T cell receptor beta chains drawn from one sample of a study of immune evolution from preneoplasia to lung adenocarcinoma. The assay was immunoSEQ multiplex PCR, and TCRdb's table has in-frame clones only and misses some. The sample shows about 8,400 clones, roughly 79% of them seen only once. Sequenced sample: FFPE invasive lung adenocarcinoma tissue. These receptors were collected from a person aged 45 to 59 with lung adenocarcinoma. Each CDR3 is given with its conserved first and last residue. D genes are given only for firm matches. Size values are once, few and many counts, or a class for expanded clones, and some rows have none.

abundance: once
j_gene: TRBJ2-1
d_gene: .
v_gene: TRBV7-2
CDR3aa: CASSLGPDNEQFF
CDR3nt: TGTGCCAGCAGCCTGGGACCTGACAATGAGCAGTTCTTC

abundance: once
j_gene: TRBJ1-1
d_gene: .
v_gene: TRBV19
CDR3aa: CASKRGGTRNTEAFF
CDR3nt: TGTGCCAGTAAAAGGGGGGGCACGCGGAACACTGAAGCTTTCTTT

abundance: .
j_gene: TRBJ2-5
d_gene: TRBD1
v_gene: TRBV28
CDR3aa: CASRRGTGGQETQYF
CDR3nt: TGTGCCAGCAGACGCGGGACAGGGGGCCAGGAGACCCAGTACTTC

abundance: .
j_gene: TRBJ1-2
d_gene: .
v_gene: TRBV30
CDR3aa: CAWRAPGTSLYYGYTF
CDR3nt: TGTGCCTGGAGGGCCCCCGGGACCAGCTTATACTATGGCTACACCTTC

abundance: .
j_gene: TRBJ2-7
d_gene: .
v_gene: TRBV5-1
CDR3aa: CVSSQFAGNYEQYF
CDR3nt: TGCGTCAGCAGCCAGTTTGCGGGGAACTACGAGCAGTACTTC

abundance: .
j_gene: TRBJ2-5
d_gene: .
v_gene: TRBV7-7
CDR3aa: CASSLSSTQETQYF
CDR3nt: TGTGCTAGCAGCTTATCGTCAACACAAGAGACCCAGTACTTC

abundance: once
j_gene: TRBJ2-4
d_gene: .
v_gene: TRBV5-1
CDR3aa: CASSRDGIRAKNIQYF
CDR3nt: TGCGCCAGCAGCCGGGACGGCATCCGAGCCAAAAACATTCAGTACTTC

abundance: .
j_gene: TRBJ1-4
d_gene: .
v_gene: TRBV6-1
CDR3aa: CASSETWDEKLFF
CDR3nt: TGTGCCAGCAGTGAAACGTGGGATGAAAAACTGTTTTTT

abundance: .
j_gene: TRBJ2-1
d_gene: .
v_gene: TRBV6-1
CDR3aa: CASRLETMFF
CDR3nt: TGTGCCAGCAGACTAGAGACCATGTTCTTC

abundance: .
j_gene: TRBJ1-1
d_gene: .
v_gene: TRBV9
CDR3aa: CASSVDTNTEAFF
CDR3nt: TGTGCCAGCAGCGTTGACACTAACACTGAAGCTTTCTTT

abundance: .
j_gene: TRBJ1-4
d_gene: .
v_gene: TRBV29-1
CDR3aa: CSVARQETEKLFF
CDR3nt: TGCAGCGTTGCTCGGCAGGAGACGGAAAAACTGTTTTTT

abundance: .
j_gene: TRBJ1-2
d_gene: .
v_gene: TRBV30
CDR3aa: CAWSGAGYAYGYTF
CDR3nt: TGTGCCTGGAGTGGTGCCGGGTACGCCTATGGCTACACCTTC

abundance: .
j_gene: TRBJ1-1
d_gene: .
v_gene: TRBV2
CDR3aa: CASSAERGTEAFF
CDR3nt: TGTGCCAGCAGTGCCGAACGGGGGACTGAAGCTTTCTTT

abundance: .
j_gene: TRBJ2-5
d_gene: .
v_gene: TRBV28
CDR3aa: CASSLSRYQETQYF
CDR3nt: TGTGCCAGCAGTTTAAGCCGCTACCAAGAGACCCAGTACTTC

abundance: .
j_gene: TRBJ1-3
d_gene: .
v_gene: TRBV5-6
CDR3aa: CASSLVPNSGNTIYF
CDR3nt: TGTGCCAGCAGCTTGGTTCCCAACTCTGGAAACACCATATATTTT

abundance: .
j_gene: TRBJ2-1
d_gene: TRBD2
v_gene: TRBV19
CDR3aa: CASSITSGRGNEQFF
CDR3nt: TGTGCCAGTAGTATTACTAGCGGGAGGGGCAATGAGCAGTTCTTC

abundance: .
j_gene: TRBJ2-3
d_gene: .
v_gene: TRBV30
CDR3aa: CAWSVGLAEDTQYF
CDR3nt: TGTGCCTGGAGTGTAGGGTTAGCGGAAGATACGCAGTATTTT

abundance: .
j_gene: TRBJ2-1
d_gene: .
v_gene: TRBV18
CDR3aa: CASSPGTLINNEQFF
CDR3nt: TGTGCCAGCTCACCAGGCACCCTAATTAACAATGAGCAGTTCTTC

abundance: few
j_gene: TRBJ2-7
d_gene: TRBD1
v_gene: TRBV11-1
CDR3aa: CASSPGQSYEQYF
CDR3nt: TGTGCCAGCAGCCCGGGACAGTCCTACGAGCAGTACTTC

abundance: once
j_gene: TRBJ2-1
d_gene: .
v_gene: TRBV7-9
CDR3aa: CASSDPGREDNEQFF
CDR3nt: TGTGCCAGCAGCGACCCAGGGCGAGAGGACAATGAGCAGTTCTTC

abundance: few
j_gene: TRBJ1-1
d_gene: .
v_gene: TRBV7-7
CDR3aa: CASNRWEQGGTEAFF
CDR3nt: TGTGCTAGCAATCGGTGGGAACAGGGCGGCACTGAAGCTTTCTTT

abundance: once
j_gene: TRBJ2-2
d_gene: .
v_gene: TRBV11-3
CDR3aa: CASSRRGQVDGELFF
CDR3nt: TGTGCCAGCAGCCGCCGGGGGCAGGTCGACGGGGAGCTGTTTTTT

abundance: .
j_gene: TRBJ1-6
d_gene: .
v_gene: TRBV6-6
CDR3aa: CASSLNGNWPLHF
CDR3nt: TGTGCCAGCAGTTTAAACGGCAACTGGCCCCTCCACTTT

abundance: .
j_gene: TRBJ2-7
d_gene: TRBD1
v_gene: TRBV29-1
CDR3aa: CSVPGQGNYEQYF
CDR3nt: TGCAGCGTCCCGGGACAGGGGAACTACGAGCAGTACTTC

abundance: .
j_gene: TRBJ1-3
d_gene: TRBD1
v_gene: TRBV28
CDR3aa: CASSSITGAGNTIYF
CDR3nt: TGTGCCAGCAGTTCGATCACAGGGGCTGGAAACACCATATATTTT

abundance: .
j_gene: TRBJ1-1
d_gene: TRBD1
v_gene: TRBV28
CDR3aa: CASSPGTGRVTEAFF
CDR3nt: TGTGCCAGCAGTCCTGGGACAGGGAGGGTCACTGAAGCTTTCTTT

abundance: .
j_gene: TRBJ2-1
d_gene: TRBD2
v_gene: TRBV6-5
CDR3aa: CASSYAAGLAGRQFF
CDR3nt: TGTGCCAGCAGTTACGCGGCGGGACTAGCGGGGAGGCAGTTCTTC

abundance: .
j_gene: TRBJ1-1
d_gene: .
v_gene: TRBV7-6
CDR3aa: CASSPDSRVAGKASAEAFF
CDR3nt: TGTGCCAGCAGCCCAGACTCCCGGGTGGCAGGGAAGGCGAGCGCTGAAGCTTTCTTT

abundance: .
j_gene: TRBJ1-1
d_gene: .
v_gene: TRBV4-1
CDR3aa: CASSQPLVRLNTEAFF
CDR3nt: TGCGCCAGCAGCCAACCCCTGGTCCGCTTAAACACTGAAGCTTTCTTT

abundance: .
j_gene: TRBJ1-5
d_gene: .
v_gene: TRBV6-1
CDR3aa: CASSEQGNQPQHF
CDR3nt: TGTGCCAGCAGTGAACAGGGCAATCAGCCCCAGCATTTT

abundance: .
j_gene: TRBJ2-7
d_gene: .
v_gene: TRBV10-1
CDR3aa: CASSRSSYEQYF
CDR3nt: TGCGCCAGCAGCCGGAGCAGTTACGAGCAGTACTTC

abundance: .
j_gene: TRBJ2-1
d_gene: TRBD1
v_gene: TRBV2
CDR3aa: CASSESGTGVGNEQFF
CDR3nt: TGTGCCAGCAGTGAGTCGGGGACAGGGGTAGGGAATGAGCAGTTCTTC

abundance: .
j_gene: TRBJ1-2
d_gene: TRBD1
v_gene: TRBV15
CDR3aa: CATSRDDRGQGGYTF
CDR3nt: TGTGCCACCAGCAGAGATGACAGGGGGCAAGGCGGCTACACCTTC

abundance: .
j_gene: TRBJ2-3
d_gene: TRBD1
v_gene: TRBV6-7
CDR3aa: CASSLTYTGGEPDTQYF
CDR3nt: TGTGCCAGCAGCCTGACTTATACAGGGGGTGAGCCAGATACGCAGTATTTT

abundance: few
j_gene: TRBJ1-1
d_gene: .
v_gene: TRBV25-1
CDR3aa: CASSIRDPYTEAFF
CDR3nt: TGTGCCAGCAGTATCAGGGATCCCTACACTGAAGCTTTCTTT

abundance: .
j_gene: TRBJ2-3
d_gene: .
v_gene: TRBV29-1
CDR3aa: CSVDRGGDTQYF
CDR3nt: TGCAGCGTTGACAGGGGAGGGGATACGCAGTATTTT

abundance: .
j_gene: TRBJ2-2
d_gene: .
v_gene: TRBV7-9
CDR3aa: CANRDTGTPNTGELFF
CDR3nt: TGTGCCAACAGGGACACCGGGACCCCGAACACCGGGGAGCTGTTTTTT

abundance: .
j_gene: TRBJ2-5
d_gene: TRBD2
v_gene: TRBV6-1
CDR3aa: CASSLRLAGAAQYF
CDR3nt: TGTGCCAGCAGTCTTCGACTAGCGGGGGCGGCCCAGTACTTC

abundance: .
j_gene: TRBJ2-1
d_gene: .
v_gene: TRBV6-4
CDR3aa: CASSVSQVSYNEQFF
CDR3nt: TGTGCCAGCAGTGTATCACAGGTCTCCTACAATGAGCAGTTCTTC

abundance: .
j_gene: TRBJ1-5
d_gene: .
v_gene: TRBV7-6
CDR3aa: CASSPQGFSNQPQHF
CDR3nt: TGTGCCAGCAGCCCACAGGGATTTAGCAATCAGCCCCAGCATTTT

abundance: few
j_gene: TRBJ1-1
d_gene: TRBD1
v_gene: TRBV12-5
CDR3aa: CASGRGQGNTEAFF
CDR3nt: TGTGCTAGTGGCCGGGGACAGGGGAACACTGAAGCTTTCTTT

abundance: .
j_gene: TRBJ1-1
d_gene: .
v_gene: TRBV29-1
CDR3aa: CSVHTGVEAFF
CDR3nt: TGCAGCGTCCATACTGGGGTTGAAGCTTTCTTT

abundance: .
j_gene: TRBJ2-7
d_gene: TRBD1
v_gene: TRBV28
CDR3aa: CASRGTGGPYEQYF
CDR3nt: TGTGCCAGCAGAGGGACAGGGGGCCCCTACGAGCAGTACTTC

abundance: .
j_gene: TRBJ2-3
d_gene: TRBD2
v_gene: TRBV7-9
CDR3aa: CASSPGLAGTGDTQYF
CDR3nt: TGTGCCAGCAGCCCCGGACTAGCGGGAACGGGGGATACGCAGTATTTT